These 14 T cell receptor beta chains came from one sample sequenced in a study of regulatory T cells in long-lasting Graves disease. For TCR beta, libraries came from iRepertoire HTBI primers and Arm-PCR of CDR3 regions. TCRdb re-called the multiplex PCR reads with MiXCR, one entry per CDR3 protein. Seen here are 300,000 to 400,000 distinct CDR3 sequences, over 15% observed once, and the top ten hold 25% to 30%. Regarding time point: newly diagnosed GD, antithyroid drugs for less than 3 months. Generation of the TCR library employed RNA extracted from PBMCs. These data are also associated with another study on T cells in Graves' hyperthyroidism and ophthalmopathy.

The sequencing here drew on peripheral blood mononuclear cells (PBMCs), taken at new diagnosis, from a patient treated with antithyroid drugs. These receptors were obtained from a man aged 35-49 years with Graves disease.

In this sample, this clonotype turned up a few times. The chain uses TRBV5-1 and TRBJ2-2; D uncertain. Looked up from germline, CDR1 is SGHRS and CDR2 is YFSETQ. V was clipped by 4 bases and J by 2 bases, with 15 bases between them. The CDR3 has 16 amino acids. The CDR3 DNA is TGCGCCAGCAGCCTTGCCGGACGTGATAACACCGGGGAGCTGTTTTTT. It is translated as CASSLAGRDNTGELFF. Variable domain in full (rest from reference TRBV5-1 and TRBJ2-2): KAGVTQTPRYLIKTRGQQVTLSCSPISGHRSVSWYQQTPGQGLQFLFEYFSETQRNKGNFPGRFSGRQFSNSRSEMNVSTLELGDSALYLCASSLAGRDNTGELFFGEGSRLTVL.

The chain has TRBV12-5 and TRBJ2-3; D uncertain. The V and J ends lost 3 bases and 2 bases respectively, with 9 bases between them. This CDR3 region has 14 residues. Germline loops: CDR1 LGHNT, CDR2 FRNRAP. CDR3 DNA: TGTGCTAGTGGTTTACCCACCAACACAGATACGCAGTATTTT. Translation: CASGLPTNTDTQYF.

The chain is built from TRBV4-1 and TRBJ1-2, with 7 bases aligning to TRBD1. Germline values: CDR1 MGHRA, CDR2 YSYEKL. The CDR3 totals 15 residues. Trimming at V came to 2 bases and at J to 2 bases, leaving 5 bases not matched to a gene. DNA of the CDR3: TGCGCCAGCAGCCAAATAAGGGGGCGCAACTATGGCTACACCTTC. Translated: CASSQIRGRNYGYTF.

In its sample, this clonotype was seen many times. The gene calls are TRBV20-1 and TRBJ1-6, with TRBD1 matching over 11 bases. Germline-derived CDR1 and CDR2 are DFQATT and SNEGSKA (reference sequence). The V segment lost 5 bases and the J segment 6 bases; nucleotides outside the gene matches: 9. This CDR3 comprises 16 residues. CDR3 sequence reads: CSARDSGQGANSPLHF. CDR3 sequence (DNA): TGCAGTGCTCGGGACTCAGGACAGGGGGCTAATTCACCCCTCCACTTT.

This clonotype was seen many times. V gene TRBV19 combines with J gene TRBJ1-5, with 7 bases fitting TRBD1. V was pared by 3 bases and J by 6 bases, with 8 bases of the junction left unmatched. CDR3 length: 15 residues. Germline lookup yields CDR1 LNHDA and CDR2 SQIVND (reference sequence). CDR3 sequence: CASSIGRGRAQPQHF. For the CDR3, the DNA is TGTGCCAGTAGTATCGGGAGGGGGCGAGCTCAGCCCCAGCATTTT.

This sequence joins TRBV28 and TRBJ1-2; D may be TRBD1 (5 bases). Germline V lookup: CDR1 MDHEN, CDR2 SYDVKM. The CDR3 consists of 14 residues. V was trimmed by 2 bases and J by 7 bases, leaving 14 bases between them. CDR3: CASSLNRGSGGYTF. CDR3 DNA: TGTGCCAGCAGTTTAAATCGGGGCTCGGGTGGCTACACCTTC.

The chain carries TRBV20-1 and TRBJ2-7; 7 bases line up with TRBD1. Unmatched junction bases numbered 2, after V lost 3 bases and J lost 0 bases. The germline CDR1 and CDR2 sequences are DFQATT and SNEGSKA (reference sequence). The CDR3 has 13 amino acids. The CDR3 bases are TGCAGTGCTAGCAGGGGGTTCTCCTACGAGCAGTACTTC. The encoded protein is CSASRGFSYEQYF.

This clonotype has just a few counts. The chain links TRBV5-1 to TRBJ2-7; the D gene is possibly TRBD2 (5 bases). This CDR3 has 13 residues. Between the trimmed V and J ends, which lost 5 bases and 4 bases, there was a span of 13 bases. CDR1 SGHRS and CDR2 YFSETQ come from the germline V gene. CDR3 protein: CASSVGVGYEQYF. CDR3 in DNA: TGCGCCAGCAGTGTCGGGGTCGGGTACGAGCAGTACTTC.

This clonotype was recorded at least ten times. One end of the junction varies from germline; a read error may be responsible. V and J are TRBV5-1 and TRBJ2-3; 10 bases line up with TRBD1. This CDR3 region has 14 residues. Germline V gene lookup returns CDR1 SGHRS and CDR2 YFSETQ. Here the CDR3 DNA reads TGTGCCAGCAGCCGGGACAGGGGTACAGATACGCAGTATTTT. Protein product: CASSRDRGTDTQYF.

This clonotype was detected many times. The chain carries TRBV5-1 and TRBJ2-3, with D unresolved. Trimming stripped 5 bases from V and 4 bases from J, with 14 bases between. CDR3 length equals 14 residues. Germline V gives CDR1 SGHRS, CDR2 YFSETQ. This CDR3 is CASRSRGNPDTQYF. The CDR3 DNA is TGCGCCAGCAGAAGTCGAGGTAACCCAGATACGCAGTATTTT.

The CDR3, as DNA: TGTGCCAGCAGCCCTCGACCCGGGGCCCAAGCACCTGAGCAGTTCTTC. Amino acids: CASSPRPGAQAPEQFF. The chain is built from TRBV7-3 and TRBJ2-1, with D perhaps assigned TRBD1 or TRBD2 (5 bases each). V lost 5 bases to trimming and J lost 9 bases, with 23 bases between them. The CDR3 sequence is 16 residues long. The V gene's germline CDR1 is SGHTA and CDR2 FQGTGA. Combining the CDR3 with reference TRBV7-3 and TRBJ2-1 gives the whole variable domain GAGVSQTPSNKVTEKGKYVELRCDPISGHTALYWYRQSLGQGPEFLIYFQGTGAADDSGLPNDRFFAVRPEGSVSTLKIQRTERGDSAVYLCASSPRPGAQAPEQFFGPGTRLTVL.

The chain carries TRBV4-2 and TRBJ2-7; D gene uncertain. CDR3 size: 14 residues. The germline gives CDR1 LGHNA, CDR2 YNFKEQ. V was pared by 1 base and J by 6 bases, with 13 bases between. In nucleotides, the CDR3 is TGTGCCAGCAGCCAAGCGGTTATCTCTCCCGAGCAGTACTTC. It encodes CASSQAVISPEQYF.

This clonotype was counted many times. The J gene is TRBJ1-4, the V gene TRBV10-3, with TRBD1 as a possible D gene (6 bases). The CDR3 totals 14 residues. Germline lookup yields CDR1 ENHRY and CDR2 SYGVKD. V lost 4 bases and J lost 3, with 9 bases in between. CDR3 nucleotide sequence: TGTGCCATCAGTGGGTCAGGGGCTAATGAAAAACTGTTTTTT. This gives the protein CAISGSGANEKLFF.

This clonotype has a count of ten or more. This chain links TRBV28 with TRBJ1-4; no clear D. This CDR3 spans 14 amino acids. V lost 4 bases and J lost 0, with 6 bases in between. The germline CDR1 and CDR2 sequences are MDHEN and SYDVKM. CDR3 residues: CASSSGATNEKLFF. The CDR3 nucleotides are TGTGCCAGCAGTTCCGGGGCAACTAATGAAAAACTGTTTTTT.